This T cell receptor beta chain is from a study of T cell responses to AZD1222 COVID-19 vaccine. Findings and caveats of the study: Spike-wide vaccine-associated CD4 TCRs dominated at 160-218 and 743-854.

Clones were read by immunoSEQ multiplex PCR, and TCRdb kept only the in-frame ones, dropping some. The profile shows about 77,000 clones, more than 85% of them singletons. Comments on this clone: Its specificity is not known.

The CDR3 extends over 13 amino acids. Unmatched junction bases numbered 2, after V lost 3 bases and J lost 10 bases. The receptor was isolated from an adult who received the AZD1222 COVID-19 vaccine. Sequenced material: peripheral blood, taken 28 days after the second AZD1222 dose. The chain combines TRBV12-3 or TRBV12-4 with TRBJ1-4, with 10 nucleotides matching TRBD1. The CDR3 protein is CASSFGQGVKLFF. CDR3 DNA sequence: TGTGCCAGCAGTTTTGGACAGGGGGTAAAACTGTTTTTT.